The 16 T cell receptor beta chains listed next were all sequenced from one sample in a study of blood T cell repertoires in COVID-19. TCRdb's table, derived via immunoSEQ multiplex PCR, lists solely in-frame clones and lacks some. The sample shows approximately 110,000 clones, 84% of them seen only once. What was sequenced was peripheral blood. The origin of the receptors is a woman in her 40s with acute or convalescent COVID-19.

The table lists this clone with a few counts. As DNA, the CDR3 is TGTGCCTGGAGAAAGCGGGGGGTCATCAATGAGCAGTTCTTC. The encoded protein is CAWRKRGVINEQFF. The chain has TRBV30 and TRBJ2-1; 9 nucleotides align to TRBD2. The germline CDR1 and CDR2 sequences are GTSNPN and SVGIG (reference sequence). The J segment lost 6 bases and the V segment lost 3 bases, leaving 6 bases of the junction unmatched. This CDR3 contains 14 residues.

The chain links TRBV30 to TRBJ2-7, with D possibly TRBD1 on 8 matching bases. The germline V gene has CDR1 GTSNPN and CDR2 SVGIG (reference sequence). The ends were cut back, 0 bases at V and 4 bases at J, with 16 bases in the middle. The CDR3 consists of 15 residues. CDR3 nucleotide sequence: TGTGCCTGGAGTGTCCCCACAGGGGGGGGGTACGAGCAGTACTTC. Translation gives CAWSVPTGGGYEQYF.

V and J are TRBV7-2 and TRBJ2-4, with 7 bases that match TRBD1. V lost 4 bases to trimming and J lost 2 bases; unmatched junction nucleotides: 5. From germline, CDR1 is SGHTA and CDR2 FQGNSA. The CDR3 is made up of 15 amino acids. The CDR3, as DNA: TGTGCCAGCAGCTCACAAGGGGGCTCCAAAAACATTCAGTACTTC. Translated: CASSSQGGSKNIQYF.

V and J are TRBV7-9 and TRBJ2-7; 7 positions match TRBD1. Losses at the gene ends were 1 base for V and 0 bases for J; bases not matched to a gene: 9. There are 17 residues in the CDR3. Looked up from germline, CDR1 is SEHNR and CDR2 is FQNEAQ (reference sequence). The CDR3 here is CASSLDIGTDSSYEQYF. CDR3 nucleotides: TGTGCCAGCAGCTTAGATATCGGGACAGACAGCTCCTACGAGCAGTACTTC. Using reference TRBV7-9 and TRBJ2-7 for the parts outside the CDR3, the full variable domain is DTGVSQNPRHKITKRGQNVTFRCDPISEHNRLYWYRQTLGQGPEFLTYFQNEAQLEKSRLLSDRFSAERPKGSFSTLEIQRTEQGDSAMYLCASSLDIGTDSSYEQYFGPGTRLTVT.

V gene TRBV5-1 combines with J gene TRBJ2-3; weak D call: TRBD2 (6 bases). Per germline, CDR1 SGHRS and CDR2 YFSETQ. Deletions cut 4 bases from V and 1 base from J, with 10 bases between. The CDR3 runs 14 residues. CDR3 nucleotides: TGCGCCAGCAGCCTCAGGGAGGGCACAGATACGCAGTATTTT. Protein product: CASSLREGTDTQYF.

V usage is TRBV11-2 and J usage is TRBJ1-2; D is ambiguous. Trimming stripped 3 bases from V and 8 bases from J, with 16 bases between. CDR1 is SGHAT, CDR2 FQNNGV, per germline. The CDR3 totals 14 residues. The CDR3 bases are TGTGCCAGCAGCTTCGAAGAGGGAATTAGCGGCTACACCTTC. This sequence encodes CASSFEEGISGYTF.

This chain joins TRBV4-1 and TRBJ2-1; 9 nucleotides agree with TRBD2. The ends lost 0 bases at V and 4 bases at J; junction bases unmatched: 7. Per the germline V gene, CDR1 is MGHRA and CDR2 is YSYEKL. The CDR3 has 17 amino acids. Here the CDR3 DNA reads TGCGCCAGCAGCCAAGACCTGACTAGCGGAACGTACAATGAGCAGTTCTTC. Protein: CASSQDLTSGTYNEQFF.

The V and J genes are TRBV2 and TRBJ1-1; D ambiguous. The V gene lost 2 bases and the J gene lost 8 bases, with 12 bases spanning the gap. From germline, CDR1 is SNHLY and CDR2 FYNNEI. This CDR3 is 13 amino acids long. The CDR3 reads CASSERWSGEAFF. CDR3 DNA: TGTGCCAGCAGTGAACGGTGGTCAGGAGAAGCTTTCTTT.

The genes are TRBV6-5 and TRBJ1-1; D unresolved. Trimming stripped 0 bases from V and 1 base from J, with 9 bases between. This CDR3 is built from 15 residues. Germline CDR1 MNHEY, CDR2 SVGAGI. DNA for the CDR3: TGTGCCAGCAGTTACTCGAATCCAGGGAACACTGAAGCTTTCTTT. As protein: CASSYSNPGNTEAFF.

The CDR3 coding sequence is TGTGCCAGCAGCCCTATTGTAGGGGGTAAGTATGGCTACACCTTC. This translates into CASSPIVGGKYGYTF. V and J are TRBV7-2 and TRBJ1-2, with TRBD1 as a possible D gene (6 bases). The V gene's germline CDR1 is SGHTA and CDR2 FQGNSA. The CDR3 extends over 15 amino acids. V was clipped by 5 bases and J by 5 bases, with 18 bases between them.

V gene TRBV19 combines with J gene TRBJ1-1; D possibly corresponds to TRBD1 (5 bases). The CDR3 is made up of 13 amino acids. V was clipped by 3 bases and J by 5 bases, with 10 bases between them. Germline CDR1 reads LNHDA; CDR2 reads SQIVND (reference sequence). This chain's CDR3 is CASSIQGGTEAFF. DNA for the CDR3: TGTGCCAGTAGTATCCAGGGAGGGACTGAAGCTTTCTTT.

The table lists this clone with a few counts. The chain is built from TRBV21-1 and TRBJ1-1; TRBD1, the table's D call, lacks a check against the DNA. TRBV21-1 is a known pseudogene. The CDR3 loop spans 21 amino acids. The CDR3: CASSKPRPPGQGSGMNTEAFF. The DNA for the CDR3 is TGTGCCAGCAGCAAACCCAGGCCGCCGGGACAGGGTAGCGGAATGAACACTGAAGCTTTCTTT.

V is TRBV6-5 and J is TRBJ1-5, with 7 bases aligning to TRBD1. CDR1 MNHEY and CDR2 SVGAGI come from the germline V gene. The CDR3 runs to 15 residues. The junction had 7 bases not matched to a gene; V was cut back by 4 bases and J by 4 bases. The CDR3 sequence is CASSWGQPLNQPQHF. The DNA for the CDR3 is TGTGCCAGCAGTTGGGGACAGCCCCTAAATCAGCCCCAGCATTTT.

CDR3 in amino acids: CASSPQGASNQPQHF. CDR3 nucleotide sequence: TGTGCCAGCTCACCACAGGGGGCGAGCAATCAGCCCCAGCATTTT. This chain connects TRBV18 to TRBJ1-5, with 7 bases lining up with TRBD1. The CDR3 totals 15 residues. Per the germline V gene, CDR1 is KGHSH and CDR2 is LQKENI. Unmatched junction bases numbered 1, after V lost 1 base and J lost 1 base.

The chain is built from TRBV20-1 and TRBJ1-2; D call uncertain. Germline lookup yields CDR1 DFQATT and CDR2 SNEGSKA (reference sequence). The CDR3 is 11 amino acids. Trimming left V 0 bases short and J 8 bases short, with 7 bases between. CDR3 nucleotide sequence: TGCAGTGCTAGAGATCCCCGGGGCTACACCTTC. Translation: CSARDPRGYTF.

The CDR3 sequence is CASTELAGGLNEQYF. The CDR3 DNA follows: TGTGCCAGCACGGAACTAGCGGGGGGGCTAAACGAGCAGTACTTC. This chain joins TRBV7-8 and TRBJ2-7, with 13 bases matching TRBD2. Germline CDR1 SGHVS, CDR2 FQNEAQ. The CDR3 length is 15 residues. J lost 5 bases, V lost 7 bases, and 8 bases had no gene match.